Listed below are T cell receptor beta chains from one sample, sequenced in a study of blood T cells in healthy people across ages. TCRdb fed the 5' RACE reads into MiXCR, producing one record per CDR3 protein. This table holds roughly 1,100,000 distinct CDR3 sequences, around 27% found once. The same sample was also used in a study of T cells of mothers and their children.

The sequencing sample was made of blood. The receptors come from a girl aged 2-15 years in good health. Each CDR3 is given with its conserved first and last residue. Fields, in order: V gene, J gene, D gene, clone size, CDR3 DNA, CDR3 protein. D genes are given only for firm matches. Not all rows give a size; the values are once, few, many and, for expanded clones, a class.

V: TRBV29-1; J: TRBJ2-5; D: TRBD2; size: .; DNA: TGCAGCGTTCCCCAACTAGCGGAAGAGACCCAGTACTTC; CDR3: CSVPQLAEETQYF
V: TRBV11-2; J: TRBJ2-3; D: .; size: few; DNA: TGTGCCAGCGATCTAGCCTCACCTTTCCTCACAGATACGCAGTATTTT; CDR3: CASDLASPFLTDTQYF
V: TRBV29-1; J: TRBJ2-2; D: .; size: .; DNA: TGCAGCGTTGAGCGGGCCCCAGGGGAGCTGTTTTTT; CDR3: CSVERAPGELFF
V: TRBV6-5; J: TRBJ2-4; D: .; size: .; DNA: TGTGCCAGCAGTGTGGACCTATCTCTTGGCATTCAGTACTTC; CDR3: CASSVDLSLGIQYF
V: TRBV20-1; J: TRBJ2-2; D: .; size: few; DNA: TGCAGTGCTAGAGAGGACTCCACCGGGGAGCTGTTTTTT; CDR3: CSAREDSTGELFF
V: TRBV4-3; J: TRBJ2-6; D: .; size: many; DNA: TGCGCCAGCAGCCCCGTGGATGGGGCCAACGTCCTGACTTTC; CDR3: CASSPVDGANVLTF
V: TRBV4-1; J: TRBJ1-5; D: .; size: .; DNA: TGCGCCAGCAGCCAAGTCTTTGAACAGGGTAGCAATCAGCCCCAGCATTTT; CDR3: CASSQVFEQGSNQPQHF
V: TRBV7-8; J: TRBJ1-4; D: .; size: few; DNA: TGTGCCAGCAGCTTAGATTTAGGGGTCAATGAAAAACTGTTTTTT; CDR3: CASSLDLGVNEKLFF
V: TRBV29-1; J: TRBJ2-5; D: .; size: .; DNA: TGCAGCGTTAAGCGGAGCCCCCAAGAGACCCAGTACTTC; CDR3: CSVKRSPQETQYF
V: TRBV29-1; J: TRBJ1-1; D: .; size: .; DNA: TGCAGCGCTTTGACGGTACTGAACACTGAAGCTTTCTTT; CDR3: CSALTVLNTEAFF
V: TRBV7-9; J: TRBJ2-3; D: .; size: .; DNA: TGTGCCAGCAGCCCCCTAGACAGTCTAGATACGCAGTATTTT; CDR3: CASSPLDSLDTQYF
V: TRBV20-1; J: TRBJ1-1; D: .; size: few; DNA: TGCAGTGCTTCACAGCAATACATGAACACTGAAGCTTTCTTT; CDR3: CSASQQYMNTEAFF
V: TRBV11-2; J: TRBJ2-7; D: .; size: few; DNA: TGTGCCAGCAGCTTAGATCAGGGGACTACCTACGAGCAGTACTTC; CDR3: CASSLDQGTTYEQYF
V: TRBV5-1; J: TRBJ2-5; D: .; size: .; DNA: TGCGCCAGCAGCTTGGCCGGTCAGGCGGCAGAGACCCAGTACTTC; CDR3: CASSLAGQAAETQYF
V: TRBV15; J: TRBJ2-5; D: TRBD2; size: .; DNA: TGTGCCACCAGCAGCGCTGGGACTAGCGGGAGTTTGGGCCAAGAGACCCAGTACTTC; CDR3: CATSSAGTSGSLGQETQYF
V: TRBV4-1; J: TRBJ1-1; D: .; size: few; DNA: TGCGCCAGCAGCCAAGATTATAAAGCTTTCTTT; CDR3: CASSQDYKAFF
V: TRBV6-5; J: TRBJ2-5; D: .; size: .; DNA: TGTGCCAGCAGTTGGCGGCGGCAAGAGACCCAGTACTTC; CDR3: CASSWRRQETQYF
V: TRBV2; J: TRBJ2-5; D: TRBD2; size: few; DNA: TGTGCCAGCAGTGAAGGGCTAGCGGGGAACCAAGAGACCCAGTACTTC; CDR3: CASSEGLAGNQETQYF
V: TRBV18; J: TRBJ2-3; D: .; size: .; DNA: TGTGCCAGCTCACCATCTAATCCAGATACGCAGTATTTT; CDR3: CASSPSNPDTQYF
V: TRBV28; J: TRBJ2-7; D: TRBD1; size: few; DNA: TGTGCCAGCAGTCCGTCGGGACAGGGCGGAGTCGAGCAGTACTTC; CDR3: CASSPSGQGGVEQYF
V: TRBV7-2; J: TRBJ2-3; D: .; size: .; DNA: TGTGCCAGCAGCTTAAACCTTCGCACAGATACGCAGTATTTT; CDR3: CASSLNLRTDTQYF
V: TRBV4-3; J: TRBJ1-1; D: .; size: .; DNA: TGCGCCAGCAGCCGATCGATATCAGACCCGAGTGAAGCTTTCTTT; CDR3: CASSRSISDPSEAFF
V: TRBV20-1; J: TRBJ2-1; D: .; size: few; DNA: TGCAGTGCTAGGCACAACTCCTACAATGAGCAGTTCTTC; CDR3: CSARHNSYNEQFF